Here is one TCR beta chain with its context. Its matching antigen is unknown. The protocol was immunoSEQ multiplex PCR, while the TCRdb copy is restricted to in-frame clones and leaves out a portion. The repertoire holds some 76,000 clones, around 90% seen once, with approximately 2% in the top ten. The data were obtained in a study of lymphopenia after photon versus proton radiotherapy. The study's findings and limits: Under photons, naive T cells and diversity fell while effector/memory populations rose. In patients who died, overall survival fell as post-nadir TCR diversity dropped more. Post-nadir diversity loss with photons came from oligoclonal expansion, particularly CD8+ Temra cells. Better survival with proton therapy was suggested as possible, not demonstrated.

Trimming removed 0 bases at V and 6 bases at J, with 8 bases between. The CDR3 loop spans 14 amino acids. The germline CDR1 and CDR2 sequences are ENHRY and SYGVKD. The sequence derives from a middle-aged woman with cholangiocarcinoma. The sequencing here drew on peripheral blood, taken from a patient treated with photon-based radiotherapy. The J gene is TRBJ2-2, the V gene TRBV10-3; D unclear. The CDR3 loop reads CAISESSSSGELFF. CDR3 coding DNA: TGTGCCATCAGTGAGTCGAGCTCGTCCGGGGAGCTGTTTTTT.